This entry lists 32 T cell receptor beta chains sequenced from one sample in a study. TCRdb re-called the 5' RACE reads through MiXCR, storing one row per CDR3 protein. The sample holds some 57,000 distinct CDR3 sequences, under 20% seen once. The specimen sequenced was naive CD4+ T cells sorted from blood. Regarding subset: naive CD4+ T cells, CD4+CD45RA+CD25-. The receptors stem from a female donor with breast cancer.

This clonotype was observed a handful of times. The CDR3 nucleotides are TGTGCCAGCACCCGTACTACGACAGGAGCTAACTATGGCTACACCTTC. It encodes CASTRTTTGANYGYTF. The chain employs TRBV7-9 and TRBJ1-2; D might be TRBD1 (6 bases). The CDR3 runs to 16 residues. Germline V gives CDR1 SEHNR, CDR2 FQNEAQ (reference sequence). V was trimmed by 7 bases and J by 0 bases, leaving 18 bases between them. Complete variable domain (other parts from reference TRBV7-9 and TRBJ1-2): DTGVSQNPRHKITKRGQNVTFRCDPISEHNRLYWYRQTLGQGPEFLTYFQNEAQLEKSRLLSDRFSAERPKGSFSTLEIQRTEQGDSAMYLCASTRTTTGANYGYTFGSGTRLTVV.

This clonotype has just a few counts. The V and J genes are TRBV6-2 or TRBV6-3 and TRBJ1-5; no clear D gene. Trimming pared 4 bases from V and 4 bases from J, leaving 11 bases between. Per the germline V gene, CDR1 is MNHEY and CDR2 is SVGEGT. CDR3 length: 14 residues. CDR3 sequence reads: CASSLPPRNQPQHF. In nucleotides, the CDR3 is TGTGCCAGCAGTTTGCCGCCCAGGAATCAGCCCCAGCATTTT.

This clonotype turned up a few times. This chain links TRBV5-1 with TRBJ1-2, with D maybe TRBD1 (5 bases). This CDR3 is built from 13 residues. Trimming left V 2 bases short and J 6 bases short, with 11 bases between. Germline V gene data show CDR1 as SGHRS and CDR2 as YFSETQ. CDR3 nucleotides: TGCGCCAGCAGCTTAGGACAAACCGATGGCTACACCTTC. This translates into CASSLGQTDGYTF.

V is TRBV5-1 and J is TRBJ2-5; D is possibly TRBD1 or TRBD2 (5 bases each). This CDR3 spans 15 amino acids. Trimming took off 0 bases at V and 5 bases at J, with 14 bases between the two ends. Germline V gene data show CDR1 as SGHRS and CDR2 as YFSETQ. CDR3 bases: TGCGCCAGCAGCTTGGCTAGCAGGGACGGGGAGACCCAGTACTTC. Protein: CASSLASRDGETQYF.

This clonotype was seen at least ten times. The V call is TRBV6-1, the J call TRBJ1-5; possible D gene TRBD1, 6 bases. Looked up from germline, CDR1 is MNHNS and CDR2 is SASEGT. V was trimmed by 7 bases and J by 5 bases, leaving 15 bases between them. The CDR3 contains 14 residues. This CDR3 is CASTPRGGDQPQHF. Written as DNA, the CDR3 is TGTGCCAGCACCCCCCGGGGGGGCGATCAGCCCCAGCATTTT.

The chain employs TRBV7-3 and TRBJ1-1; no definite D call. The V gene lost 5 bases and the J gene lost 0 bases, with 13 bases spanning the gap. CDR3 size: 15 residues. Germline V gene sequence: CDR1 SGHTA, CDR2 FQGTGA. The CDR3 loop reads CASSPEPGMNTEAFF. CDR3 in DNA: TGTGCCAGCAGCCCCGAGCCGGGCATGAACACTGAAGCTTTCTTT. Full variable domain (rest looked up from reference TRBV7-3 and TRBJ1-1): GAGVSQTPSNKVTEKGKYVELRCDPISGHTALYWYRQSLGQGPEFLIYFQGTGAADDSGLPNDRFFAVRPEGSVSTLKIQRTERGDSAVYLCASSPEPGMNTEAFFGQGTRLTVV.

This clonotype was seen more than once but under ten times. This chain links TRBV28 with TRBJ2-1, with 8 positions matching TRBD2. The CDR3 has 15 residues. Germline V lookup: CDR1 MDHEN, CDR2 SYDVKM. With V trimmed by 5 bases and J by 5 bases, 8 bases remained unmatched. As DNA, the CDR3 is TGTGCCAGCAGTCCCCCCGGGACTAGAAACAATGAGCAGTTCTTC. Its protein is CASSPPGTRNNEQFF.

The chain combines TRBV6-1 with TRBJ1-5; weak D call: TRBD1 (5 bases). V lost 2 bases and J 1 base, leaving 6 bases between the germline ends. Germline V lookup: CDR1 MNHNS, CDR2 SASEGT. The CDR3 length is 14 residues. The CDR3 loop is CASSEQGSNQPQHF. DNA of the CDR3: TGTGCCAGCAGTGAACAGGGAAGCAATCAGCCCCAGCATTTT.

V gene TRBV20-1 combines with J gene TRBJ2-7, with TRBD1 matching over 8 bases. The CDR3 consists of 13 residues. The germline CDR1 and CDR2 sequences are DFQATT and SNEGSKA (reference sequence). The ends lost 5 bases at V and 4 bases at J; junction bases unmatched: 7. CDR3 sequence: CSAPRTGRYEQYF. Written as DNA, the CDR3 is TGCAGTGCTCCTCGGACAGGGAGGTACGAGCAGTACTTC.

This clonotype was detected many times. This rearrangement joins TRBV6-2 or TRBV6-3 to TRBJ1-6, with a tentative D call TRBD1 (6 bases). Germline V gives CDR1 MNHEY, CDR2 SVGEGT. The CDR3 has 15 amino acids. Trimming cost V 2 bases and J 8 bases, with 13 bases left between them. The CDR3 DNA follows: TGTGCCAGCAGTTACGGGACAAGAGGCGATTCACCCCTCCACTTT. This sequence encodes CASSYGTRGDSPLHF.

A few counts support this clonotype. The J gene is TRBJ1-2, the V gene TRBV7-9, with a tentative D call TRBD1 (6 bases). The germline V gene encodes CDR1 SEHNR and CDR2 FQNEAQ (reference sequence). Trimming removed 8 bases from V and 1 base from J, with 23 bases in between. The CDR3 has 17 residues. The CDR3 coding sequence is TGTGCCAGCCAACCCGGGGGGCCCCTCTCTGATAACTATGGCTACACCTTC. It codes for CASQPGGPLSDNYGYTF. Looking up the rest from reference TRBV7-9 and TRBJ1-2 gives the full variable domain: DTGVSQNPRHKITKRGQNVTFRCDPISEHNRLYWYRQTLGQGPEFLTYFQNEAQLEKSRLLSDRFSAERPKGSFSTLEIQRTEQGDSAMYLCASQPGGPLSDNYGYTFGSGTRLTVV.

In its sample, this clonotype was seen many times. The genes are TRBV24-1 and TRBJ2-3; D not resolved. CDR3 length: 14 residues. V lost 4 bases to trimming and J lost 2 bases, with 9 bases between them. Germline CDR1 and CDR2: KGHDR and SFDVKD. CDR3 loop: CATSDHVSTDTQYF. CDR3 sequence (DNA): TGTGCCACCAGTGACCATGTGTCCACAGATACGCAGTATTTT.

This clonotype was seen many times. The chain links TRBV6-5 to TRBJ2-5, with 11 bases aligning to TRBD2. The CDR3 sequence is 16 residues long. Germline CDR1 and CDR2: MNHEY and SVGAGI. V was pared by 5 bases and J by 5 bases, with 10 bases of the junction left unmatched. The CDR3 sequence: CASSDPLAGGVETQYF. The CDR3 nucleotides read TGTGCCAGCAGTGACCCATTAGCGGGGGGGGTGGAGACCCAGTACTTC.

In this sample, this clonotype turned up a few times. The rearrangement joins TRBV6-1 to TRBJ2-3; possibly TRBD1 for D (5 bases). V was cut by 5 bases and J by 6 bases, with 12 bases left in between. Germline loops: CDR1 MNHNS, CDR2 SASEGT. This CDR3 comprises 13 residues. CDR3 sequence reads: CASSSRGPDTQYF. The CDR3 DNA reads TGTGCCAGCAGTTCAAGGGGTCCCGATACGCAGTATTTT.

This clonotype was counted many times. The chain joins TRBV20-1 to TRBJ2-3; TRBD2 aligns across 10 bases. The V gene's germline CDR1 is DFQATT and CDR2 SNEGSKA (reference sequence). This CDR3 comprises 16 residues. V dropped 1 base and J dropped 2; count of bases not matched to a gene: 6. The CDR3 spells CSARVGLAVATDTQYF. The CDR3 coding sequence is TGCAGTGCTAGAGTAGGACTAGCGGTGGCCACAGATACGCAGTATTTT.

This chain joins TRBV5-5 and TRBJ2-6, with D unresolved. V lost 1 base and J lost 0, with 5 bases in between. The germline gives CDR1 SGHKS, CDR2 YYEKEE (reference sequence). CDR3 length: 15 amino acids. In DNA, the CDR3 is TGTGCCAGCAGCTTGCGCGTCTCTGGGGCCAACGTCCTGACTTTC. Protein: CASSLRVSGANVLTF.

The chain is built from TRBV20-1 and TRBJ2-7, with D unclear. The CDR3 spans 12 residues. Trimming removed 5 bases from V and 4 bases from J, with 12 bases in between. CDR1 DFQATT and CDR2 SNEGSKA come from the germline V gene (reference sequence). CDR3 sequence: CSARKDLYEQYF. The CDR3 region has the DNA TGCAGTGCTCGTAAAGACTTGTACGAGCAGTACTTC.

This clonotype was counted between two and nine times. The CDR3 protein is CACSGLGGTEAFF. CDR3 DNA: TGTGCCTGTTCCGGATTGGGGGGCACTGAAGCTTTCTTT. The V and J genes are TRBV2 and TRBJ1-1; D might be TRBD1 (5 bases). The CDR3 is 13 residues long. V lost 11 bases and J 4 bases, leaving 17 bases between the germline ends. The germline V gene has CDR1 SNHLY and CDR2 FYNNEI.

This clonotype showed up just once. This may arise from a read error, as a much more abundant clone is one base away. DNA of the CDR3: TGTTCCACCAGCCCGGGCGGTTCGGTCTCCTACGAGCAGTACTTC. Translation: CSTSPGGSVSYEQYF. The chain is built from TRBV15 and TRBJ2-7; no reliable D call. CDR3 length equals 15 residues. The germline V gene has CDR1 LNHNV and CDR2 YYDKDF (reference sequence). Full variable domain (rest looked up from reference TRBV15 and TRBJ2-7): DAMVIQNPRYQVTQFGKPVTLSCSQTLNHNVMYWYQQKSSQAPKLLFHYYDKDFNNEADTPDNFQSRRPNTSFCFLDIRSPGLGDTAMYLCSTSPGGSVSYEQYFGPGTRLTVT.

The table lists this clonotype with many counts. The rearrangement uses TRBV10-3 and TRBJ1-2; TRBD1 might be the D (5 bases). Per germline, CDR1 ENHRY and CDR2 SYGVKD. Deletions cut 6 bases from V and 6 bases from J, with 8 bases between. The CDR3 contains 11 residues. The CDR3: CAISLQDGYTF. The CDR3 nucleotides are TGTGCCATCAGCCTACAGGATGGCTACACCTTC.

This clonotype turned up a few times. V is TRBV7-9 and J is TRBJ1-1; D not certain. The CDR3 sequence is 13 residues long. Between the trimmed V and J ends, which lost 3 bases and 4 bases, there was a span of 9 bases. Germline CDR1 reads SEHNR; CDR2 reads FQNEAQ (reference sequence). The CDR3 DNA follows: TGTGCCAGCAGCTTTGCCGTGGGCACTGAAGCTTTCTTT. It codes for CASSFAVGTEAFF.

This clonotype was detected only a few times. One end of the junction fails to match germline, which may point to a read error. The rearrangement uses TRBV7-6 and TRBJ2-7, with TRBD1 matching 8 bases. Germline V gives CDR1 SGHVS, CDR2 FNYEAQ. The CDR3 is 16 amino acids. The DNA for the CDR3 is TGTGCCAGCAGCCCCAGGACAGGGTCCAGCTCCTACGAGCAGTGCTTC. Translation: CASSPRTGSSSYEQCF.

This clonotype has only a few counts. A read error is possible here, since a much larger clone lies one base away. It is likely a read error, because the conserved phenylalanine at the end of the CDR3 is missing. This rearrangement joins TRBV7-2 to TRBJ1-2; 7 bases agree with TRBD1. Germline-derived CDR1 and CDR2 are SGHTA and FQGNSA. This CDR3 has 16 residues. The ends lost 0 bases at V and 3 bases at J; junction bases unmatched: 7. CDR3 residues: CASSLASTGTDYGYTC. CDR3 in DNA: TGTGCCAGCAGCTTAGCTTCGACAGGGACTGACTATGGCTACACCTGC.

The chain joins TRBV19 to TRBJ1-1, with unresolved D. V lost 3 bases, J lost 1 base, and 12 bases lay in between. The CDR3 sequence is 15 residues long. CDR1 and CDR2 from the germline V gene are LNHDA and SQIVND (reference sequence). CDR3 sequence reads: CASSISPGQNTEAFF. CDR3 nucleotides: TGTGCCAGTAGTATTTCCCCGGGCCAGAACACTGAAGCTTTCTTT.

The chain has TRBV20-1 and TRBJ1-1, with D unclear. Germline values: CDR1 DFQATT, CDR2 SNEGSKA (reference sequence). The V end was cut by 3 bases, the J end by 1 base, with 6 bases between. This CDR3 is built from 12 residues. Here the CDR3 DNA reads TGCAGTGCTAGGTGGAAGAACACTGAAGCTTTCTTT. Residues: CSARWKNTEAFF.

V and J are TRBV5-1 and TRBJ2-2; D uncertain. Trimming took 2 bases from V and 3 from J, leaving 17 bases between them. The V gene's germline CDR1 is SGHRS and CDR2 YFSETQ. This CDR3 region has 17 residues. CDR3 coding DNA: TGCGCCAGCAGCTTAGTAGGTAGGCCTCGGGACACCGGGGAGCTGTTTTTT. Translation: CASSLVGRPRDTGELFF.

The rearrangement joins TRBV5-1 to TRBJ2-3; D is perhaps TRBD1 (6 bases). V shed 0 bases and J shed 5 bases, with 10 bases lying between them. Germline assignment: CDR1 SGHRS and CDR2 YFSETQ. CDR3 size: 14 residues. The CDR3 DNA reads TGCGCCAGCAGCTTGGGACAGGTGGGAGATACGCAGTATTTT. Its protein is CASSLGQVGDTQYF.

This clonotype occurred many times. V gene TRBV29-1 combines with J gene TRBJ1-2; TRBD1 aligns across 8 bases. V gave up 5 bases and J gave up 1 base; unmatched junction bases: 3. The CDR3 extends over 13 amino acids. In germline, CDR1 is SQVTM, CDR2 ANQGSEA. CDR3 protein: CSVTTGVNYGYTF. The CDR3 bases are TGCAGCGTTACGACAGGGGTTAACTATGGCTACACCTTC.

By sample fraction, this clonotype is medium-sized (0.01 to 0.1%). This CDR3 is CASSRDPRTGLAGVRADTQYF. The CDR3 nucleotides read TGCGCCAGCAGCCGCGACCCTAGGACGGGACTAGCGGGAGTTCGGGCAGATACGCAGTATTTT. The gene calls are TRBV5-1 and TRBJ2-3, with 14 bases that match TRBD2. This CDR3 is built from 21 residues. J lost 4 bases, V lost 4 bases, and 20 bases had no gene match. Germline values: CDR1 SGHRS, CDR2 YFSETQ.

The J gene is TRBJ2-7, the V gene TRBV5-1; 10 bases are a match to TRBD2. Germline V gives CDR1 SGHRS, CDR2 YFSETQ. V lost 0 bases and J lost 3; bases outside the gene matches: 6. The CDR3 loop spans 16 amino acids. The CDR3 is CASSLVLAGRHYEQYF. CDR3 DNA sequence: TGCGCCAGCAGCTTGGTACTAGCGGGGAGGCACTACGAGCAGTACTTC. The variable domain in full, completed from reference TRBV5-1 and TRBJ2-7, reads KAGVTQTPRYLIKTRGQQVTLSCSPISGHRSVSWYQQTPGQGLQFLFEYFSETQRNKGNFPGRFSGRQFSNSRSEMNVSTLELGDSALYLCASSLVLAGRHYEQYFGPGTRLTVT.

This clonotype was counted between two and nine times. J is TRBJ1-4 and V is TRBV7-6; a weak D match, TRBD1 (5 bases). V shed 5 bases and J shed 5 bases, with 15 bases lying between them. CDR3 size: 15 residues. Germline V gives CDR1 SGHVS, CDR2 FNYEAQ. DNA of the CDR3: TGTGCCAGCAGCCAAAGCACGGGGGGGAATGAAAAACTGTTTTTT. Translating it yields CASSQSTGGNEKLFF.

This clonotype occurred many times. The J gene is TRBJ1-2, the V gene TRBV6-5, with TRBD1 matching over 7 bases. Trimming took 4 bases from V and 10 from J; bases not matched to a gene: 6. The CDR3 extends over 12 amino acids. Per germline, CDR1 MNHEY and CDR2 SVGAGI. The CDR3 DNA is TGTGCCAGCAGTTCCCGGGACAGCCCCTACACCTTC. Protein product: CASSSRDSPYTF.